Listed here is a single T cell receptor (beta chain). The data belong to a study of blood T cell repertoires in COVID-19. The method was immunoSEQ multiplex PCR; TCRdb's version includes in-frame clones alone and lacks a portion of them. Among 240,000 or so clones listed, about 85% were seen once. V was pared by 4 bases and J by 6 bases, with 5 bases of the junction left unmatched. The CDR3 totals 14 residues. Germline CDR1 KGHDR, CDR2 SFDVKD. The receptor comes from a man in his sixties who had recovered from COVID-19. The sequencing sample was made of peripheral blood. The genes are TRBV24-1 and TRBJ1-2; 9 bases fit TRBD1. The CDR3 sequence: CATSDRGQGNGYTF. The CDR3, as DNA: TGTGCCACCAGTGACAGAGGACAGGGGAATGGCTACACCTTC.